The sequence of this TCR beta chain was determined in a study of beta chain features in type 1 diabetes. Germline CDR1 is LNHNV and CDR2 is YYDKDF (reference sequence). After removal of 4 bases from V and 4 bases from J, the junction contained 15 bases not matched to a gene. This CDR3 region has 20 residues. Reverse transcribing all isolated RNA meant expressed TCRB transcripts were sequenced. Using immunoSEQ multiplex PCR, the repertoire was profiled, and TCRdb retains in-frame clones only, with some absent. Counted here are about 140,000 clones, approximately 10% occurring once; the ten biggest clones make up approximately 0.65%. This clone was detected a few times.

Sample: central memory CD4+ T cells from blood. This sequence was found in a woman aged 40 to 55 in good health. This chain connects TRBV15 to TRBJ2-2; 13 bases agree with TRBD2. The CDR3 sequence is CATSKGLAGDPRASTGELFF. CDR3 in DNA: TGTGCCACCAGCAAAGGACTAGCGGGGGACCCGAGGGCTAGCACCGGGGAGCTGTTTTTT.